The TCR beta chain under discussion was sequenced for a study of blood T cell repertoires in COVID-19. Study context: From the United States, Italy and Spain came samples of acute and convalescent COVID-19.

The repertoire was sequenced with immunoSEQ multiplex PCR; TCRdb's copy has only in-frame clones and lacks some. The sample includes approximately 220,000 clones, 65% to 90% of them seen just once. This clone has just one count. Other DNA sequences within the sample encode an identical CDR3. The germline gives CDR1 SNHLY, CDR2 FYNNEI. V was clipped by 2 bases and J by 0 bases, with 8 bases between them. The CDR3 consists of 15 residues. This sequence was found in a woman aged 30 to 39 who had been exposed to COVID-19. The chain combines TRBV2 with TRBJ1-5, with a weak D call TRBD1 (5 bases). Sample: PBMCs or T cells enriched from blood (not recorded which). This CDR3 is CASSEQGSSNQPQHF. For the CDR3, the DNA is TGTGCCAGCAGTGAACAGGGAAGTAGCAATCAGCCCCAGCATTTT.